Each of the 23 T cell receptor beta chains below was sequenced from the same sample in a study of blood T cells in healthy people across ages. Primed by a sample-barcoded 5' primer and a J-beta primer mix, a second PCR proceeded for 7 to 11 cycles. TCRdb ran MiXCR on the 5' RACE reads and lists one entry per CDR3 protein. The sample has hundreds of thousands of distinct CDR3 sequences, 44% seen once. The sequencing sample was made of blood. All receptors derive from a man aged 55 to 70 in good health.

V is TRBV4-1 and J is TRBJ2-7; 7 bases agree with TRBD1. Germline assignment: CDR1 MGHRA and CDR2 YSYEKL. This CDR3 region has 15 residues. The trim removed 1 base at V and 1 base at J, leaving 4 bases unmatched. The CDR3 here is CASSQVWDRSYEQYF. The CDR3 DNA is TGCGCCAGCAGCCAAGTATGGGACAGATCCTACGAGCAGTACTTC.

This chain joins TRBV6-1 and TRBJ1-5; D gene ambiguous. The CDR3 sequence is 14 residues long. The V and J ends lost 2 bases and 3 bases respectively, with 8 bases between them. Germline-derived CDR1 and CDR2 are MNHNS and SASEGT. The CDR3 region has the DNA TGTGCCAGCAGTGAAAGGCAGGACAATCAGCCCCAGCATTTT. It specifies CASSERQDNQPQHF.

V gene TRBV7-9 combines with J gene TRBJ1-5; TRBD1 might be the D (6 bases). The CDR3 is 14 amino acids. Looked up from germline, CDR1 is SEHNR and CDR2 is FQNEAQ (reference sequence). The V and J ends lost 6 bases and 4 bases respectively, with 13 bases between them. The CDR3 DNA is TGTGCCAGCAGTAAAGGGGGGTCGAATCAGCCCCAGCATTTT. It yields the protein CASSKGGSNQPQHF.

The chain has TRBV20-1 and TRBJ1-2; no firm D call. V was trimmed by 4 bases and J by 4 bases, leaving 10 bases between them. Germline CDR1 reads DFQATT; CDR2 reads SNEGSKA (reference sequence). The CDR3 loop spans 12 amino acids. In DNA form, the CDR3 reads TGCAGTGCTACCGACAATGGCTATGGCTACACCTTC. Protein product: CSATDNGYGYTF.

J is TRBJ2-5 and V is TRBV9; perhaps TRBD1 as D (5 bases). The DNA matches TRBJ2-7 better at its end, which makes the J call doubtful. Germline V gene lookup returns CDR1 SGDLS and CDR2 YYNGEE. This CDR3 has 12 residues. In nucleotides, the CDR3 is TGTGCCAGCAGCGACCAGGGTGGCGAGCAGTACTTC. The encoded protein is CASSDQGGEQYF.

This clonotype was detected a few times. This may come from a read error, since a much larger clone is one base off. The chain carries TRBV9 and TRBJ2-5; no firm D call. The CDR3 runs to 14 residues. Germline assignment: CDR1 SGDLS and CDR2 YYNGEE. V was cut by 0 bases and J by 2 bases, with 8 bases left in between. The CDR3 nucleotides read TGTGCCAGCAGCGTAGGCATTCGTCAAGAGACCCAGTACTTC. It encodes CASSVGIRQETQYF.

The chain carries TRBV6-1 and TRBJ2-5, with no clear D. The better agreement between TRBJ2-7 and the DNA end casts doubt on the J call. The CDR3 runs to 13 residues. Per the germline V gene, CDR1 is MNHNS and CDR2 is SASEGT. The CDR3 reads CASSYFPTYEQYF. The CDR3 coding sequence is TGTGCCAGCAGTTATTTCCCTACCTACGAGCAGTACTTC.

V usage is TRBV9 and J usage is TRBJ1-4; no definite D call. With 0 bases removed from V and 3 bases from J, the gap between germline ends came to 12 bases. CDR3 length: 16 residues. Germline V gives CDR1 SGDLS, CDR2 YYNGEE. The CDR3 DNA follows: TGTGCCAGCAGCGTAGACGGCGGCGGAGCTAATGAAAAACTGTTTTTT. Translation: CASSVDGGGANEKLFF.

This sequence joins TRBV5-6 and TRBJ1-1; D call uncertain. The CDR3 covers 12 residues. The germline CDR1 and CDR2 sequences are SGHDT and YYEEEE. Deletions cut 0 bases from V and 7 bases from J, with 7 bases between. The CDR3 is CASSLGPSEAFF. In nucleotides, the CDR3 is TGTGCCAGCAGCTTGGGTCCGAGTGAAGCTTTCTTT.

In this sample, this clonotype turned up a few times. The chain carries TRBV4-3 and TRBJ2-5, with TRBD2 as a possible D gene (6 bases). V shed 0 bases and J shed 2 bases, with 16 bases lying between them. Germline V gives CDR1 LGHNA, CDR2 YSLEER. The CDR3 contains 17 residues. In DNA, the CDR3 is TGCGCCAGCAGCCAAGATGGTGTCGGGAGTGCTCAAGAGACCCAGTACTTC. Translation: CASSQDGVGSAQETQYF.

V usage is TRBV29-1 and J usage is TRBJ1-2, with a possible D match to TRBD1 (5 bases). Trimming stripped 4 bases from V and 2 bases from J, with 11 bases between. The V gene's germline CDR1 is SQVTM and CDR2 ANQGSEA. The CDR3 loop spans 13 amino acids. CDR3 DNA sequence: TGCAGCGTTGGGATTAGGGGAAACTATGGCTACACCTTC. Translated: CSVGIRGNYGYTF.

Worth noting for this clonotype: This may arise from a read error, as a much more abundant clone is one base away. The chain links TRBV6-2 or TRBV6-3 to TRBJ1-2; unclear D gene. The CDR3 has 14 amino acids. Germline V CDR1 and CDR2: MNHEY, SVGEGT. As DNA, the CDR3 is TGTGCCAGCAGTTACGCGTGGAGGGTAGATGGCCACACCTTC. As protein: CASSYAWRVDGHTF.

V usage is TRBV29-1 and J usage is TRBJ2-2; 7 nucleotides match TRBD1. Trimming removed 7 bases from V and 5 bases from J; junction bases left unmatched: 16. The CDR3 runs to 16 residues. Germline values: CDR1 SQVTM, CDR2 ANQGSEA. CDR3 bases: TGCAGCGCCGCCCCCCGACAGGGACCAAATACCGGGGAGCTGTTTTTT. Amino acids: CSAAPRQGPNTGELFF.

The rearrangement links TRBV5-8 to TRBJ2-1; 9 bases agree with TRBD1. Germline values: CDR1 SGHTS, CDR2 YDEGEE. This CDR3 comprises 14 residues. V was clipped by 4 bases and J by 9 bases; unmatched bases: 8. CDR3 residues: CASSRGQGLGEQFF. The CDR3, as DNA: TGTGCCAGCAGCCGGGGACAGGGCTTAGGTGAGCAGTTCTTC.

In this sample, this clonotype turned up many times. This rearrangement joins TRBV5-8 to TRBJ2-5, with TRBD1 as a possible D gene (5 bases). The V and J ends lost 4 bases and 0 bases respectively, with 13 bases between them. CDR1 and CDR2 (germline): SGHTS, YDEGEE. The CDR3 contains 15 residues. CDR3 amino acids: CASSRQGLYQETQYF. The CDR3 region has the DNA TGTGCCAGCAGCCGGCAGGGATTGTACCAAGAGACCCAGTACTTC.

The chain recombines TRBV9 with TRBJ1-1; no firm D call. The CDR3 has 17 amino acids. CDR1 and CDR2 from the germline V gene are SGDLS and YYNGEE. V shed 2 bases and J shed 0 bases, with 17 bases lying between them. The CDR3: CASSVSSLQEMNTEAFF. The CDR3, as DNA: TGTGCCAGCAGCGTCTCATCCCTGCAGGAAATGAACACTGAAGCTTTCTTT.

V is TRBV4-3 and J is TRBJ1-5; D uncertain. Germline CDR1 is LGHNA and CDR2 is YSLEER. The ends were cut back, 4 bases at V and 0 bases at J, with 10 bases in the middle. This CDR3 is 15 amino acids long. The CDR3 bases are TGCGCCAGCAGCCGCGTCACCAGTAGCAATCAGCCCCAGCATTTT. Its translation is CASSRVTSSNQPQHF.

V usage is TRBV11-3 and J usage is TRBJ2-7; TRBD1 is a possible D gene (5 bases). The germline gives CDR1 SGHNT, CDR2 YENEEA. V was pared by 9 bases and J by 0 bases, with 18 bases between. CDR3 length: 15 amino acids. CDR3 nucleotide sequence: TGTGCCAGTTCCTTAAGACAGCTCAACTCCTACGAGCAGTACTTC. Translating gives CASSLRQLNSYEQYF.

The chain carries TRBV20-1 and TRBJ2-5, with 7 bases matching TRBD1. CDR1 DFQATT and CDR2 SNEGSKA come from the germline V gene (reference sequence). With 5 bases clipped from V and 3 bases from J, the junction kept 3 bases outside the gene matches. This CDR3 contains 12 residues. CDR3 protein: CSAQQGKETQYF. Here the CDR3 DNA reads TGCAGTGCTCAACAGGGGAAAGAGACCCAGTACTTC.

Turning to this clonotype: The junction departs from the called germline gene at one end, perhaps through a read error. This chain links TRBV5-1 with TRBJ2-5; TRBD1 might be the D (5 bases). The V gene's germline CDR1 is SGHRS and CDR2 YFSETQ. There are 14 residues in the CDR3. The CDR3 DNA reads as TGCACCAGCAGCTTGGGGCACTATGAAGAGACCCAGTACTTC. Protein: CTSSLGHYEETQYF.

The rearrangement links TRBV7-2 to TRBJ2-3, with D unclear. CDR1 and CDR2 (germline): SGHTA, FQGNSA. This CDR3 has 13 residues. The V end was cut by 6 bases, the J end by 0 bases, with 7 bases between. CDR3 region: CASRTTSTDTQYF. Here the CDR3 DNA reads TGTGCCAGCAGGACCACTAGCACAGATACGCAGTATTTT.

This sequence joins TRBV12-3 or TRBV12-4 and TRBJ2-1, with TRBD1 as a possible D gene (5 bases). The V and J ends lost 7 bases and 7 bases respectively, with 20 bases between them. The CDR3 length is 15 residues. This chain's CDR3 is CASNPWSIGVNEQFF. The CDR3 bases are TGTGCCAGCAATCCTTGGTCGATAGGGGTAAATGAGCAGTTCTTC.

Only a few counts were recorded for this clonotype. This rearrangement joins TRBV5-6 to TRBJ2-7; D is perhaps TRBD2 (6 bases). The CDR3 has 13 amino acids. CDR1 is SGHDT and CDR2 is YYEEEE in the germline V gene. The V end lost 4 bases, the J end lost 2 bases, and 10 bases lay between the germline ends. CDR3 amino acids: CASSPGDPYEQYF. The CDR3 DNA sequence: TGTGCCAGCAGCCCGGGGGACCCCTACGAGCAGTACTTC.